Sequencing of this T cell receptor beta chain was carried out in a study of cytotoxic CD8 clonotypes in ibrutinib-treated CLL. Study context: A mean of about 240,000 productive templates and more than 75,000 productive rearrangements was obtained per sample.

The germline gives CDR1 PRHDT, CDR2 FYEKMQ (reference sequence). The V and J ends lost 5 bases and 6 bases respectively, with 23 bases between them. This CDR3 comprises 17 residues. This table comes from immunoSEQ multiplex PCR, and its TCRdb copy is limited to in-frame clones, with some not included. The table lists 120,000 to 150,000 clones, 70% to 85% of them singletons. The clonotype was recovered from a human donor with chronic lymphocytic leukemia. The V gene is TRBV13, the J gene TRBJ2-1; D possibly matches TRBD1 or TRBD2 (5 bases each). The sequenced sample was PBMCs, obtained after 12 months of ibrutinib treatment. This CDR3 reads CASSVVGTGTPGNEQFF. As DNA, the CDR3 is TGTGCCAGCAGCGTAGTAGGAACCGGGACCCCAGGCAATGAGCAGTTCTTC.